Here is one TCR beta chain with its context. The antigen remains unidentified. Assay: immunoSEQ multiplex PCR; the TCRdb copy retains only in-frame clones and omits some. This sample carries approximately 240,000 clones, around 90% of them seen once, and the ten largest clones take approximately 1.1%. The data originate from a study of cytomegalovirus exposure and HLA in healthy donors. There are 14 residues in the CDR3. J was trimmed by 4 bases and V by 4 bases; bases with no gene match: 5. CDR1 KGHSH and CDR2 LQKENI come from the germline V gene. Study-wide findings and caveats: Most sequenced TCRs were rare (though some public TCRs occurred in many donors). Overall, about 160 TCR beta chains were annotated as cytomegalovirus-associated.

This chain connects TRBV18 to TRBJ2-7, with 9 bases lining up with TRBD2. This TCR derives from a woman between 18 and 29 years old in good health and CMV-seronegative. Sequencing was done on a sample of PBMCs. As DNA, the CDR3 is TGTGCCAGCTCACGACAGACTAGCGGATACGAGCAGTACTTC. It specifies CASSRQTSGYEQYF.